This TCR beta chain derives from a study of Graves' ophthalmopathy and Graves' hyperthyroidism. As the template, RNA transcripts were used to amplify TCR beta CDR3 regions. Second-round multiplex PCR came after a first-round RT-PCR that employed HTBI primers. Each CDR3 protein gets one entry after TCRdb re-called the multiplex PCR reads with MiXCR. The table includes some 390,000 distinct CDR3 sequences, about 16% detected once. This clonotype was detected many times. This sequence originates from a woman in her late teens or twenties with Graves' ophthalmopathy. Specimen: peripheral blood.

The CDR3 coding sequence is TGTGCCTGGAGTCGGCAGTTCACCTACGAGCAGTACTTC. Its protein product is CAWSRQFTYEQYF. The genes are TRBV30 and TRBJ2-7; D is undetermined. V shed 2 bases and J shed 2 bases, with 10 bases lying between them. Germline CDR1 GTSNPN, CDR2 SVGIG (reference sequence). This CDR3 comprises 13 residues. Variable domain in full (rest from reference TRBV30 and TRBJ2-7): SQTIHQWPATLVQPVGSPLSLECTVEGTSNPNLYWYRQAAGRGLQLLFYSVGIGQISSEVPQNLSASRPQDRQFILSSKKLLLSDSGFYLCAWSRQFTYEQYFGPGTRLTVT.